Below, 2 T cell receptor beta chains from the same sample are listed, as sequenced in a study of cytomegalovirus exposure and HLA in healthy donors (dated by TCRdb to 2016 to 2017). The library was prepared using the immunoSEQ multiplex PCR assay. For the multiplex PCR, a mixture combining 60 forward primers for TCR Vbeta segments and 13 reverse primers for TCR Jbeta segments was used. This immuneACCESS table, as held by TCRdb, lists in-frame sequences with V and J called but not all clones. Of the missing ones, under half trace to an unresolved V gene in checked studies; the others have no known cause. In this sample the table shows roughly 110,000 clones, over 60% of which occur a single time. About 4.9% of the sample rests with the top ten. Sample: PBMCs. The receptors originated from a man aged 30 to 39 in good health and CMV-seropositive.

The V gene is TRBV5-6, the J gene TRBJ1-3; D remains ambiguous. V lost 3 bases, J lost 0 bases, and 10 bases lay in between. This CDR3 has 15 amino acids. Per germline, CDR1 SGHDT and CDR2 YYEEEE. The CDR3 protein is CASSSLVSSGNTIYF. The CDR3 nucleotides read TGTGCCAGCAGCTCTCTGGTCAGCTCTGGAAACACCATATATTTT.

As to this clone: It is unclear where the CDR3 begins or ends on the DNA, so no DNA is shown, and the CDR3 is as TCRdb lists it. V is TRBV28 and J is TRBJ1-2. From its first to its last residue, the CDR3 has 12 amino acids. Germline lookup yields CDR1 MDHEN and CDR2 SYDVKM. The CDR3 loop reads CASSSSNYGYTF.